The 7 T cell receptor beta chains below come from one sample, sequenced in a study of identical twins. TCRdb analysed the 5' RACE reads with MiXCR anew, one entry per CDR3 protein. This sample has 130,000 to 150,000 distinct CDR3 sequences, with around 3.4% found just once. The sequenced sample was memory T cells sorted from blood. Receptors originate from a man aged 18 to 29 in good health.

This clonotype was counted ten times or more. The chain has TRBV5-1 and TRBJ1-1; weak D call: TRBD1 (6 bases). The CDR3 consists of 15 residues. Between the trimmed V and J ends, which lost 0 bases and 0 bases, there was a span of 9 bases. Germline V gives CDR1 SGHRS, CDR2 YFSETQ. Written as DNA, the CDR3 is TGCGCCAGCAGCTTGGGGGGGGACATGAACACTGAAGCTTTCTTT. Its translation: CASSLGGDMNTEAFF. Looking up the rest from reference TRBV5-1 and TRBJ1-1 gives the full variable domain: KAGVTQTPRYLIKTRGQQVTLSCSPISGHRSVSWYQQTPGQGLQFLFEYFSETQRNKGNFPGRFSGRQFSNSRSEMNVSTLELGDSALYLCASSLGGDMNTEAFFGQGTRLTVV.

At least ten counts were recorded for this clonotype. The chain uses TRBV20-1 and TRBJ1-1; unclear D gene. Looked up from germline, CDR1 is DFQATT and CDR2 is SNEGSKA (reference sequence). The CDR3 has 11 residues. Trimming stripped 3 bases from V and 0 bases from J, with 2 bases between. As DNA, the CDR3 is TGCAGTGCTAGTGTGAACACTGAAGCTTTCTTT. This translates into CSASVNTEAFF.

The rearrangement uses TRBV30 and TRBJ1-2; weak D call: TRBD1 (6 bases). This CDR3 region has 12 residues. V was pared by 5 bases and J by 8 bases, with 15 bases between. CDR1 GTSNPN and CDR2 SVGIG come from the germline V gene (reference sequence). CDR3 sequence: CAWARGAWGYTF. The CDR3 bases are TGTGCCTGGGCGAGGGGGGCCTGGGGCTACACCTTC. The variable domain in full, completed from reference TRBV30 and TRBJ1-2, reads SQTIHQWPATLVQPVGSPLSLECTVEGTSNPNLYWYRQAAGRGLQLLFYSVGIGQISSEVPQNLSASRPQDRQFILSSKKLLLSDSGFYLCAWARGAWGYTFGSGTRLTVV.

This clonotype was seen many times. The V call is TRBV7-2, the J call TRBJ2-5; 7 bases match TRBD2. Germline lookup yields CDR1 SGHTA and CDR2 FQGNSA. The V and J ends lost 5 bases and 5 bases, in that order; junction bases with no gene match: 11. CDR3 length: 15 amino acids. The CDR3 nucleotides read TGTGCCAGCAGCGTATCTCTCGGGAGGTCCGAGACCCAGTACTTC. This gives the protein CASSVSLGRSETQYF. The entire variable domain, with the rest obtained from reference TRBV7-2 and TRBJ2-5, is as follows: GAGVSQSPSNKVTEKGKDVELRCDPISGHTALYWYRQSLGQGLEFLIYFQGNSAPDKSGLPSDRFSAERTGGSVSTLTIQRTQQEDSAVYLCASSVSLGRSETQYFGPGTRLLVL.

This clonotype was recorded many times. The DNA for the CDR3 is TGCAGTGCTAGTCCTGGACTAGCGGGAGTACGTGAGCAGTTCTTC. Protein sequence: CSASPGLAGVREQFF. V gene TRBV20-1 combines with J gene TRBJ2-1; 13 bases align to TRBD2. This CDR3 has 15 residues. Looked up from germline, CDR1 is DFQATT and CDR2 is SNEGSKA (reference sequence). The V and J ends lost 3 bases and 9 bases, in that order; junction bases with no gene match: 8.

This clonotype was observed a few times. V and J are TRBV6-1 and TRBJ2-7, with 10 positions matching TRBD2. The ends lost 6 bases at V and 2 bases at J; junction bases unmatched: 7. The V gene's germline CDR1 is MNHNS and CDR2 SASEGT. The CDR3 has 15 amino acids. The CDR3 nucleotides read TGTGCCAGCAGAACCCCGGGACTAGCGCCCTACGAGCAGTACTTC. Translated: CASRTPGLAPYEQYF.

This clonotype was seen ten or more times. The chain joins TRBV7-2 to TRBJ2-3, with TRBD2 identical over 11 bases. Germline-derived CDR1 and CDR2 are SGHTA and FQGNSA. The CDR3 covers 16 residues. Germline trimming cut 5 bases from V and 3 bases from J; bases unmatched to any gene: 7. The CDR3 DNA follows: TGTGCCAGCAGCCACGGTGCTAGCGGGAGGACAGATACGCAGTATTTT. As protein: CASSHGASGRTDTQYF.